This TCR beta chain comes out of a study of T cells in Graves' hyperthyroidism and ophthalmopathy. This clonotype was found many times. The CDR3 runs to 14 residues. Trimming pared 4 bases from V and 2 bases from J, leaving 11 bases between. CDR1 SGHNT and CDR2 YYREEE come from the germline V gene (reference sequence). Researchers took RNA transcripts and amplified the TCR beta CDR3 regions from them. Using the HTBI primer set, a first-round RT-PCR was run on the TCR CDR3. MiXCR, run by TCRdb on the multiplex PCR reads, gives a single entry per CDR3 protein. This sample has approximately 640,000 distinct CDR3 sequences, with around 16% found just once.

V gene TRBV5-4 combines with J gene TRBJ2-3; D call uncertain. Material: blood. This TCR was recovered from a woman in her twenties or thirties with Graves' hyperthyroidism. The CDR3 nucleotides are TGTGCCAGCAGCGGATCTCTTAACACAGATACGCAGTATTTT. Translation: CASSGSLNTDTQYF.